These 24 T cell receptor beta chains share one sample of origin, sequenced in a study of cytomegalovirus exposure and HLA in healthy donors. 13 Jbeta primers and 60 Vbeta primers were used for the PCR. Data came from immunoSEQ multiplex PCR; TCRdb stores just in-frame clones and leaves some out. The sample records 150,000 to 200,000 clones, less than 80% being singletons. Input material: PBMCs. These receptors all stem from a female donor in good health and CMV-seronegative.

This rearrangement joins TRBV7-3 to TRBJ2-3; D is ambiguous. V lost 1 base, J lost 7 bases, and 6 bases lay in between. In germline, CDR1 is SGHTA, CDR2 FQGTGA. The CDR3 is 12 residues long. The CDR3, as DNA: TGTGCCAGCAGCTTAAATTCCTATACGCAGTATTTT. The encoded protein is CASSLNSYTQYF.

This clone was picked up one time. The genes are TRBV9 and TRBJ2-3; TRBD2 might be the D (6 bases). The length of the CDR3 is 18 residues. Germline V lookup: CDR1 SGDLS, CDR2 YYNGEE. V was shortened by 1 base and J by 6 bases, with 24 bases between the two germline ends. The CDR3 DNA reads TGTGCCAGCAGCGTAAACCCGAGGTCAAGCGGGCCGGGGGATACGCAGTATTTT. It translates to CASSVNPRSSGPGDTQYF.

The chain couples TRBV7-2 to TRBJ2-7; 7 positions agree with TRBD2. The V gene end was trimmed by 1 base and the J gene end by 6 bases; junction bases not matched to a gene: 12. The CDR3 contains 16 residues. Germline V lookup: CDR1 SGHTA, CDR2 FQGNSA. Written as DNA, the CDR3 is TGTGCCAGCAGCTTAGGTCTGGCTAGCGGTCCTCGCGAGCAGTACTTC. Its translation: CASSLGLASGPREQYF. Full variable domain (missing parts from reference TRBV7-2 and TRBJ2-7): GAGVSQSPSNKVTEKGKDVELRCDPISGHTALYWYRQSLGQGLEFLIYFQGNSAPDKSGLPSDRFSAERTGGSVSTLTIQRTQQEDSAVYLCASSLGLASGPREQYFGPGTRLTVT.

In DNA form, the CDR3 reads TGTGCCAGCAGCCGACAGAGCCGTGAAGGCTACACCTTC. Translation gives CASSRQSREGYTF. The V call is TRBV7-2, the J call TRBJ1-2; a possible D gene is TRBD1 (5 bases). V gave up 5 bases and J gave up 8 bases, with 15 bases separating them. The CDR3 runs to 13 residues. Germline V gene data show CDR1 as SGHTA and CDR2 as FQGNSA.

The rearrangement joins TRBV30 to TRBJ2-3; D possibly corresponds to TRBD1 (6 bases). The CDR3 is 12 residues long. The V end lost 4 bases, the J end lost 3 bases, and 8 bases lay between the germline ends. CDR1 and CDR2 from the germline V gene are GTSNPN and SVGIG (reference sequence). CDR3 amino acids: CAWKGETDTQYF. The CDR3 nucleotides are TGTGCCTGGAAGGGGGAAACAGATACGCAGTATTTT.

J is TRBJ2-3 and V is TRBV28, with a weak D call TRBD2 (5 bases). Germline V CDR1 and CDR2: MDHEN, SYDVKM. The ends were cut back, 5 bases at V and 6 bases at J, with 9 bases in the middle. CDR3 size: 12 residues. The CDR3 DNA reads TGTGCCAGCAGTAGCCAGCGGGATACGCAGTATTTT. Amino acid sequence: CASSSQRDTQYF.

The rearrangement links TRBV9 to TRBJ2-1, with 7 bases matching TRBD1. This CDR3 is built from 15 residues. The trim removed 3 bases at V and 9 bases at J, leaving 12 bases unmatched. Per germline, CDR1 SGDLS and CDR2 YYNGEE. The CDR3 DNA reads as TGTGCCAGCAGCGGATCGACAGGGAGCTTTTTTGAGCAGTTCTTC. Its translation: CASSGSTGSFFEQFF.

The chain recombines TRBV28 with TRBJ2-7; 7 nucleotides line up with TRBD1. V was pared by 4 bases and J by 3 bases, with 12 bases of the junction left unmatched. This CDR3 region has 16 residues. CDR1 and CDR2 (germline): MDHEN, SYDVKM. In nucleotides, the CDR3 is TGTGCCAGCAGTTCCTCCGGGACAGATAATTACTACGAGCAGTACTTC. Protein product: CASSSSGTDNYYEQYF.

The CDR3 DNA reads TGTGCCAGCAGTTTCTGGAGGGGAGATACGCAGTATTTT. Amino acid sequence: CASSFWRGDTQYF. V and J are TRBV6-5 and TRBJ2-3, with D possibly being TRBD2 (6 bases). V was trimmed by 4 bases and J by 5 bases, leaving 10 bases between them. Germline CDR1 MNHEY, CDR2 SVGAGI. This CDR3 has 13 amino acids.

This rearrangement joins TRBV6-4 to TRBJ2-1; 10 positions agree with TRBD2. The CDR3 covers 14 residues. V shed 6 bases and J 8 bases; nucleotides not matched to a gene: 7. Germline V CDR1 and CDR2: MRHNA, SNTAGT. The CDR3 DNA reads TGTGCCAGCAGAGCGGGGGGGCCGAAGTATGAGCAGTTCTTC. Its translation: CASRAGGPKYEQFF.

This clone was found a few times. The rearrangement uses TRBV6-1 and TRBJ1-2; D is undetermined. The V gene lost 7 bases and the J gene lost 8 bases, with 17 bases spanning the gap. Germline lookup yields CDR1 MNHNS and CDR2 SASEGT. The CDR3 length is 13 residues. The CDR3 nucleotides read TGTGCCAGCAAAATTGGCGAGGCATCGGGCTACACCTTC. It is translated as CASKIGEASGYTF.

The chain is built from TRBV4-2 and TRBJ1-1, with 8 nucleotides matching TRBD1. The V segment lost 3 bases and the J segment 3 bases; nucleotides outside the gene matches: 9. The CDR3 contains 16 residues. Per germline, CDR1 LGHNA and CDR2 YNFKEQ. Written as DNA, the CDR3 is TGTGCCAGCAGCCACCATGGACAGGGAAGTTACACTGAAGCTTTCTTT. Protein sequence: CASSHHGQGSYTEAFF.

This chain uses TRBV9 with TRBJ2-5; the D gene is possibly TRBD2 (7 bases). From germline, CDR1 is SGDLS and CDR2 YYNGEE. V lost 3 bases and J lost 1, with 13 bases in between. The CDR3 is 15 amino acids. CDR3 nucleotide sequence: TGTGCCAGCAGCGCCTCGGGGGGCCCCCAAGAGACCCAGTACTTC. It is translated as CASSASGGPQETQYF.

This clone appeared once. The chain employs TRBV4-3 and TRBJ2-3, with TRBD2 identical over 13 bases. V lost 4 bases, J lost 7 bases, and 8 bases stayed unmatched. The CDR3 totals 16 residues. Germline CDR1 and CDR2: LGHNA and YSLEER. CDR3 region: CASSPTSGGAGHTQYF. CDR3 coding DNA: TGCGCCAGCAGCCCTACTAGCGGGGGGGCCGGTCATACGCAGTATTTT.

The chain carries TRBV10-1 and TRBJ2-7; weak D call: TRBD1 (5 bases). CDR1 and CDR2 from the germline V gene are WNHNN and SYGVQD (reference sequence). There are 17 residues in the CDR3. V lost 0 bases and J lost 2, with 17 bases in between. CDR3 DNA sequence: TGCGCCAGCAGTGAGTCCCAGGGAAAGGCGCGGACCTACGAGCAGTACTTC. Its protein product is CASSESQGKARTYEQYF.

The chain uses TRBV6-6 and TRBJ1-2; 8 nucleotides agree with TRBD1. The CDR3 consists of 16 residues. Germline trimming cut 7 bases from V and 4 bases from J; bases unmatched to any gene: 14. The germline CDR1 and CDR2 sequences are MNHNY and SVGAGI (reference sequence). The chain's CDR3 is CASTRGDPTGVYGYTF. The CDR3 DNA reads TGTGCCAGCACCCGGGGGGACCCGACAGGGGTCTATGGCTACACCTTC.

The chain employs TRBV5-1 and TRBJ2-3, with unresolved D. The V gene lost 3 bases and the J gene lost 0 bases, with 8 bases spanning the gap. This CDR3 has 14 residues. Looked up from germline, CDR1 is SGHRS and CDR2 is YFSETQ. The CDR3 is CASSSAASTDTQYF. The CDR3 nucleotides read TGCGCCAGCAGCTCGGCGGCTAGCACAGATACGCAGTATTTT.

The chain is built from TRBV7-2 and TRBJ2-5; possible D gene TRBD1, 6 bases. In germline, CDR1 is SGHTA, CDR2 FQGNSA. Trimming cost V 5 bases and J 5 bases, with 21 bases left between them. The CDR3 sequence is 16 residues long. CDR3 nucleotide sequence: TGTGCCAGCAGCCCCCGACAGGCGGACTCGGGCGAGACCCAGTACTTC. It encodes CASSPRQADSGETQYF. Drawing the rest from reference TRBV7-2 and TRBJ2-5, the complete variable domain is GAGVSQSPSNKVTEKGKDVELRCDPISGHTALYWYRQSLGQGLEFLIYFQGNSAPDKSGLPSDRFSAERTGGSVSTLTIQRTQQEDSAVYLCASSPRQADSGETQYFGPGTRLLVL.

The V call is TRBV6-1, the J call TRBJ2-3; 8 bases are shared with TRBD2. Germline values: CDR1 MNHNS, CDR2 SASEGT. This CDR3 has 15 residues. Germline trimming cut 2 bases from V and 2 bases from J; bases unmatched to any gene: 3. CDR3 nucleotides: TGTGCCAGCAGTGAACGGGGGGGGCTCACAGATACGCAGTATTTT. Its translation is CASSERGGLTDTQYF.

CDR3 residues: CATSRDLPVGGSSFYEQYF. The CDR3 coding sequence is TGTGCCACCAGCAGAGACCTCCCGGTAGGAGGATCCTCCTTCTACGAGCAGTACTTC. The J gene is TRBJ2-7, the V gene TRBV15; maybe TRBD2 (5 bases). This CDR3 has 19 amino acids. V shed 0 bases and J shed 3 bases, with 24 bases lying between them. Germline CDR1 reads LNHNV; CDR2 reads YYDKDF (reference sequence).

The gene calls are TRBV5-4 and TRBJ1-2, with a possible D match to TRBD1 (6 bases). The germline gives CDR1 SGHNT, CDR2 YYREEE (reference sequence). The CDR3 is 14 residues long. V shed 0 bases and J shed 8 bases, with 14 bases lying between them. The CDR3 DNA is TGTGCCAGCAGCTTGGCCTTGGGGGCTCGGGGCTACACCTTC. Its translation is CASSLALGARGYTF.

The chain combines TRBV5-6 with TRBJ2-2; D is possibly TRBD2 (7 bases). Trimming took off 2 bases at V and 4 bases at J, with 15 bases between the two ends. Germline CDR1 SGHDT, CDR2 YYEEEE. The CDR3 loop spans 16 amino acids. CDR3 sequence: CASSFGGGQPTGELFF. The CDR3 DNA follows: TGTGCCAGCAGCTTTGGGGGGGGACAACCCACCGGGGAGCTGTTTTTT.

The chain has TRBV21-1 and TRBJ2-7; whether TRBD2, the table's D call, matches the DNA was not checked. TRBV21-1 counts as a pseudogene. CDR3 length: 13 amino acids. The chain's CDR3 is CASLGGGWREQYF. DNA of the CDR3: TGTGCCAGCCTGGGAGGGGGTTGGAGGGAGCAGTACTTC.

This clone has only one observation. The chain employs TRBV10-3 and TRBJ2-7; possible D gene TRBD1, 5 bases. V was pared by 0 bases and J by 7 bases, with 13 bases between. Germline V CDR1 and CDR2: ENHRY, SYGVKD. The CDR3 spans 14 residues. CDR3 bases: TGTGCCATCAGTGAGTCGACAGTGGTGGGAGAGCAGTACTTC. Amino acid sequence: CAISESTVVGEQYF.